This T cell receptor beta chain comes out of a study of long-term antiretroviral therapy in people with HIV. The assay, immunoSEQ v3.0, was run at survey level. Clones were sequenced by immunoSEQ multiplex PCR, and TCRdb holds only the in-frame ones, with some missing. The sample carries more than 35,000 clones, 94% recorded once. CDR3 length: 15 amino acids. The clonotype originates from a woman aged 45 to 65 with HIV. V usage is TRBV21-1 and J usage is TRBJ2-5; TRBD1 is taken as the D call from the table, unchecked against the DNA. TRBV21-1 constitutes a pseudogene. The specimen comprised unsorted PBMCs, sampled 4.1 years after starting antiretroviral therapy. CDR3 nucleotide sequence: TGTGCCAGCAGCCGAGCAGGGGGTATAGTCGAGACCCAGTACTTC. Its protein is CASSRAGGIVETQYF.